The entry below gives a single TCR beta chain sequence along with its context. CDR1 and CDR2 (germline): SGHNT, YYREEE (reference sequence). V was clipped by 3 bases and J by 7 bases; unmatched bases: 10. The CDR3 spans 15 residues. Authors' methods: Amplification with reference gene primers provided the estimates of nucleated cell counts. Assay: immunoSEQ multiplex PCR; the TCRdb copy retains only in-frame clones and omits some. The V and J calls and the clone size are those of that table, but D and trimming were determined from the DNA. Of about 200,000 clones in the sample, approximately 85% were seen once. This sample is drawn from a study of blood T cell repertoires in COVID-19. Study-wide context: Sample material is recorded as cDNA or gDNA derived from T cells, B-cell-depleted T cells, or PBMCs.

J is TRBJ2-1 and V is TRBV5-4; 7 bases agree with TRBD1. Input material: peripheral blood. The clonotype was recovered from a man between 60 and 75 years old with acute or convalescent COVID-19. In DNA, the CDR3 is TGTGCCAGCAGCTCGCGTCATAGGGGGCGTAATGAGCAGTTCTTC. Translated, it gives CASSSRHRGRNEQFF.